Listed below are T cell receptor beta chains from one sample, sequenced in a study of shared clonotypes between healthy human individuals. TCRdb's copy holds only in-frame clones and misses some; the assay was immunoSEQ multiplex PCR. The table has 950,000 to 1,100,000 clones, approximately 80% seen once; the top ten hold around 0.61%. Sample: memory CD4+ T cells from PBMCs. The source of these receptors is a man aged 18 to 30 in good health. Some clones in this sample may be carry-over from other donors' samples. Both conserved end residues are part of each CDR3. The order of the fields is clone size, V gene, D gene, J gene, CDR3 DNA, CDR3 protein. D genes are given only for firm matches. Clone size is given for some rows only: seen once, a few or many times, or a class if the clone is expanded.

clone size: -
V gene: TRBV2
D gene: -
J gene: TRBJ1-5
CDR3 DNA: TGTGCCAGCAGTGAAGACGGTCCCATTTGGCCCCAGCATTTT
CDR3 protein: CASSEDGPIWPQHF

clone size: -
V gene: TRBV5-4
D gene: -
J gene: TRBJ2-5
CDR3 DNA: TGTGCCAGCAGCAAAAACGCAGAGGAGACCCAGTACTTC
CDR3 protein: CASSKNAEETQYF

clone size: -
V gene: TRBV7-2
D gene: TRBD2
J gene: TRBJ2-7
CDR3 DNA: TGTGCCAGCAGCCCGACTAGCGGGAGGGCTCCCCCCTACGAGCAGTACTTC
CDR3 protein: CASSPTSGRAPPYEQYF

clone size: -
V gene: TRBV6-6
D gene: -
J gene: TRBJ2-1
CDR3 DNA: TGTGCCAGCACCCTACGGGGCATATGGGACAATGAGCAGTTCTTC
CDR3 protein: CASTLRGIWDNEQFF

clone size: -
V gene: TRBV27
D gene: -
J gene: TRBJ1-2
CDR3 DNA: TGTGCCAGCAGTGCCGCCGGACGGCGCTATGGCTACACCTTC
CDR3 protein: CASSAAGRRYGYTF

clone size: -
V gene: TRBV10-1
D gene: -
J gene: TRBJ2-1
CDR3 DNA: TGCGCCAGCAGCCGCGCACTAGGTCTTGAGCAGTTCTTC
CDR3 protein: CASSRALGLEQFF

clone size: -
V gene: TRBV28
D gene: TRBD1
J gene: TRBJ2-3
CDR3 DNA: TGTGCCAGCAGACACAGGGGTAGTTGGACAGATACGCAGTATTTT
CDR3 protein: CASRHRGSWTDTQYF

clone size: many
V gene: TRBV10-3
D gene: -
J gene: TRBJ1-1
CDR3 DNA: TGTGCCATCAGGAACCTCATGAACACTGAAGCTTTCTTT
CDR3 protein: CAIRNLMNTEAFF

clone size: few
V gene: TRBV28
D gene: -
J gene: TRBJ1-1
CDR3 DNA: TGTGCCAGCATTCCTCCCGGGACCCCCACTGAAGCTTTCTTT
CDR3 protein: CASIPPGTPTEAFF

clone size: -
V gene: TRBV23-1
D gene: -
J gene: TRBJ2-6
CDR3 DNA: TGCGCCAGCAGTCAAAAGGCCGCCTCTGGGGCCAACGTCCTGACTTTC
CDR3 protein: CASSQKAASGANVLTF

clone size: -
V gene: TRBV6-1
D gene: TRBD1
J gene: TRBJ1-2
CDR3 DNA: TGTGCCAGCAGGTCCGACAGGGCTAGAGGCTACACCTTC
CDR3 protein: CASRSDRARGYTF

clone size: -
V gene: TRBV5-1
D gene: -
J gene: TRBJ1-2
CDR3 DNA: TGCGCCAGCAGCGAAACAGGGTTTTATGGCTACACCTTC
CDR3 protein: CASSETGFYGYTF

clone size: -
V gene: TRBV18
D gene: -
J gene: TRBJ1-3
CDR3 DNA: TGTGCCAGCTCACCACTCGGCGGCTCTGGAAACACCATATATTTT
CDR3 protein: CASSPLGGSGNTIYF

clone size: -
V gene: TRBV7-6
D gene: -
J gene: TRBJ2-3
CDR3 DNA: TGTGCCAGCAGCTTAGCGGTTGGAGGGATCACAGATACGCAGTATTTT
CDR3 protein: CASSLAVGGITDTQYF

clone size: -
V gene: TRBV11-2
D gene: -
J gene: TRBJ1-3
CDR3 DNA: TGTGCCAGCAGCGCACAGGGAAACACCATATATTTT
CDR3 protein: CASSAQGNTIYF

clone size: -
V gene: TRBV27
D gene: TRBD1
J gene: TRBJ2-1
CDR3 DNA: TGTGCCAGCAGCCCCGGGACAGCTTACAATGAGCAGTTCTTC
CDR3 protein: CASSPGTAYNEQFF

clone size: -
V gene: TRBV2
D gene: -
J gene: TRBJ2-7
CDR3 DNA: TGTGCCAGCTGGGGGGGCGCGGGCTTCGACGAGCAGTACTTC
CDR3 protein: CASWGGAGFDEQYF

clone size: -
V gene: TRBV15
D gene: TRBD1
J gene: TRBJ1-1
CDR3 DNA: TGTGCCACCAGCAGAGGGACAGGGTGGTTCACTGAAGCTTTCTTT
CDR3 protein: CATSRGTGWFTEAFF

clone size: -
V gene: TRBV6-6
D gene: -
J gene: TRBJ2-7
CDR3 DNA: TGTGCCAGCAGTTACTCTACCGAGCAGTACTTC
CDR3 protein: CASSYSTEQYF

clone size: -
V gene: TRBV19
D gene: -
J gene: TRBJ2-1
CDR3 DNA: TGTGCCAGCAATAACGACCTGGGCACCTACAATGAGCAGTTCTTC
CDR3 protein: CASNNDLGTYNEQFF

clone size: -
V gene: TRBV30
D gene: TRBD1
J gene: TRBJ2-2
CDR3 DNA: TGTGCCTGGAGTGACCAGGGGGCGGACGCCGGGGAGCTGTTTTTT
CDR3 protein: CAWSDQGADAGELFF

clone size: -
V gene: TRBV6-1
D gene: -
J gene: TRBJ1-1
CDR3 DNA: TGTGCCAGCAGTGAGATTGTAAAGTCCTCGAGGGCTTTCTTT
CDR3 protein: CASSEIVKSSRAFF

clone size: -
V gene: TRBV7-2
D gene: TRBD1
J gene: TRBJ2-7
CDR3 DNA: TGTGCCAGCAGCCCACTTACCCCGGGACAGACGAACTACGAGCAGTACTTC
CDR3 protein: CASSPLTPGQTNYEQYF

clone size: -
V gene: TRBV4-2
D gene: TRBD1
J gene: TRBJ2-1
CDR3 DNA: TGTGCCAGCGCTGCCGCCGGGGGACAGGGTAGGTTCAATGAGCAGTTCTTC
CDR3 protein: CASAAAGGQGRFNEQFF